The 31 T cell receptor beta chains below were found in one sample sequenced in a study of molecular identifiers for immune sequencing clone quantification. TCRdb passed the PCR reads through MiXCR, listing each CDR3 protein once. The sample holds around 89,000 distinct CDR3 sequences; around 20% are singletons and the top ten take around 0.88%. Sequencing was done on a sample of naive CD8+ T cells from blood, with Jurkat cell RNA spiked in. Subset meaning: FACS-sorted CD8+CD4-CCR7+CD45RA+ naive T cells. The origin of the receptors is a human donor in good health. Some libraries in this study had Jurkat cell RNA spiked in.

This clonotype was found many times. The chain carries TRBV9 and TRBJ1-5; a weak D match, TRBD1 (5 bases). The V and J ends lost 2 bases and 4 bases respectively, with 10 bases between them. Per germline, CDR1 SGDLS and CDR2 YYNGEE. The CDR3 is 14 amino acids. This CDR3 is CASSVWGRNQPQHF. The CDR3 DNA follows: TGTGCCAGCAGCGTTTGGGGGAGAAATCAGCCCCAGCATTTT.

At least ten counts were recorded for this clonotype. The V gene is TRBV19, the J gene TRBJ1-1; D is ambiguous. With 3 bases removed from V and 8 bases from J, the gap between germline ends came to 13 bases. This CDR3 region has 13 residues. Germline V lookup: CDR1 LNHDA, CDR2 SQIVND (reference sequence). The DNA for the CDR3 is TGTGCCAGTAGTATGTATGAGAATGGGGAAGCTTTCTTT. This encodes CASSMYENGEAFF.

This clonotype was recorded at least ten times. The chain has TRBV5-6 and TRBJ2-1; no definite D call. V dropped 1 base and J dropped 6 bases, with 5 bases sitting between them. This CDR3 spans 12 amino acids. Per the germline V gene, CDR1 is SGHDT and CDR2 is YYEEEE. CDR3 bases: TGTGCCAGCAGCTTGTTCTCCAATGAGCAGTTCTTC. The encoded protein is CASSLFSNEQFF.

In this sample, this clonotype turned up many times. The CDR3 DNA is TGTGCCAGTAGTCTAGGGGGGCCCTTGGGCACTGAAGCTTTCTTT. This gives the protein CASSLGGPLGTEAFF. The rearrangement joins TRBV19 to TRBJ1-1, with a tentative D call TRBD1 (6 bases). The germline CDR1 and CDR2 sequences are LNHDA and SQIVND (reference sequence). The V end lost 5 bases, the J end lost 4 bases, and 17 bases lay between the germline ends. CDR3 length equals 15 residues.

The table lists this clonotype with many counts. This chain links TRBV6-2 or TRBV6-3 with TRBJ1-5; 10 nucleotides agree with TRBD1. Germline trimming cut 2 bases from V and 7 bases from J; bases unmatched to any gene: 8. Per germline, CDR1 MNHEY and CDR2 SVGEGT. The CDR3 contains 16 residues. DNA of the CDR3: TGTGCCAGCAGTTACCTGGGGACAGGGGTAAGCCAGCCCCAGCATTTT. Residues: CASSYLGTGVSQPQHF.

The table lists this clonotype with many counts. The V and J genes are TRBV28 and TRBJ1-3, with 7 bases identical to TRBD1. Germline V gene lookup returns CDR1 MDHEN and CDR2 SYDVKM. The CDR3 runs to 20 residues. The trim removed 5 bases at V and 3 bases at J, leaving 22 bases unmatched. CDR3 bases: TGTGCCAGCAGTCCTCCCCCGGGACAGCCTACCCCTTTTCGTGGAAACACCATATATTTT. Amino acids: CASSPPPGQPTPFRGNTIYF.

This clonotype was counted many times. The chain uses TRBV10-3 and TRBJ2-7; D not certain. Trimming pared 2 bases from V and 0 bases from J, leaving 11 bases between. Germline V CDR1 and CDR2: ENHRY, SYGVKD. CDR3 length: 15 amino acids. This CDR3 is CAISERQISSYEQYF. DNA for the CDR3: TGTGCCATCAGTGAGCGGCAGATCAGCTCCTACGAGCAGTACTTC.

Of note for this clonotype: This could be a read error, since a much larger clone is one nucleotide away. The CDR3 ends on some other residue instead of the conserved phenylalanine or tryptophan, so this is likely a read error. This rearrangement joins TRBV27 to TRBJ2-1, with TRBD1 as a possible D gene (5 bases). Germline V gene sequence: CDR1 MNHEY, CDR2 SMNVEV (reference sequence). V was pared by 0 bases and J by 4 bases, with 7 bases between. The CDR3 is made up of 14 amino acids. The CDR3 spells CASSLSQGYNEQFL. DNA for the CDR3: TGTGCCAGCAGTTTATCCCAGGGTTACAATGAGCAGTTCCTC.

Comment on this clonotype: It may be a read error: a sequence one base away is much more abundant. V gene TRBV2 combines with J gene TRBJ2-4; D is perhaps TRBD1 (5 bases). Germline CDR1 is SNHLY and CDR2 is FYNNEI. This CDR3 region has 16 residues. The V gene lost 2 bases and the J gene lost 2 bases, with 13 bases spanning the gap. The CDR3 DNA reads as TGTGCCAGCAGTGAACAGGGCCCACTAACCAAAAACATTCAGTACTTC. Its protein product is CASSEQGPLTKNIQYF. Complete variable domain (other parts from reference TRBV2 and TRBJ2-4): EPEVTQTPSHQVTQMGQEVILRCVPISNHLYFYWYRQILGQKVEFLVSFYNNEISEKSEIFDDQFSVERPDGSNFTLKIRSTKLEDSAMYFCASSEQGPLTKNIQYFGAGTRLSVL.

This clonotype has at least ten counts. The chain combines TRBV19 with TRBJ2-3; D gene uncertain. CDR1 is LNHDA, CDR2 SQIVND, per germline (reference sequence). V was shortened by 10 bases and J by 4 bases, with 6 bases between the two germline ends. This CDR3 contains 10 residues. The CDR3 protein is CATQSDTQYF. The CDR3 nucleotides are TGTGCCACTCAGTCAGATACGCAGTATTTT. Drawing the rest from reference TRBV19 and TRBJ2-3, the complete variable domain is DGGITQSPKYLFRKEGQNVTLSCEQNLNHDAMYWYRQDPGQGLRLIYYSQIVNDFQKGDIAEGYSVSREKKESFPLTVTSAQKNPTAFYLCATQSDTQYFGPGTRLTVL.

There are many counts of this clonotype. The chain joins TRBV28 to TRBJ1-5; 7 positions match TRBD1. The ends lost 4 bases at V and 0 bases at J; junction bases unmatched: 3. CDR1 and CDR2 (germline): MDHEN, SYDVKM. CDR3 length equals 15 residues. This CDR3 reads CASSSTGVSNQPQHF. DNA of the CDR3: TGTGCCAGCAGTTCCACAGGGGTTAGCAATCAGCCCCAGCATTTT.

DNA of the CDR3: TGTGCCAGCAGTCCATCGGGACACTACTACGAGCAGTACTTC. This codes for CASSPSGHYYEQYF. The chain carries TRBV27 and TRBJ2-7, with a possible D match to TRBD1 (6 bases). Trimming pared 5 bases from V and 3 bases from J, leaving 14 bases between. The V gene's germline CDR1 is MNHEY and CDR2 SMNVEV (reference sequence). This CDR3 has 14 residues.

Many counts were recorded for this clonotype. The genes are TRBV24-1 and TRBJ1-5, with a possible D match to TRBD1 (5 bases). This CDR3 region has 14 residues. The V end was cut by 5 bases, the J end by 3 bases, with 10 bases between. The germline V gene has CDR1 KGHDR and CDR2 SFDVKD. The CDR3: CATSGTSFNQPQHF. For the CDR3, the DNA is TGTGCCACCAGTGGGACAAGCTTCAATCAGCCCCAGCATTTT.

As for this clonotype: A read error may explain this, as a much larger clone is one base away. This chain connects TRBV29-1 to TRBJ2-1; perhaps D is TRBD1 or TRBD2 (5 bases each). This CDR3 region has 16 residues. CDR1 and CDR2 from the germline V gene are SQVTM and ANQGSEA. Trimming stripped 3 bases from V and 2 bases from J, with 17 bases between. The CDR3 DNA reads as TGCAGCGTTGACGGGGTTGTGGGGCGCCCCTACAATGAGCAGTTCTTC. Residues: CSVDGVVGRPYNEQFF.

This sequence joins TRBV5-1 and TRBJ2-7; D might be TRBD1 or TRBD2, each matching 5 bases. Germline lookup yields CDR1 SGHRS and CDR2 YFSETQ. V lost 1 base to trimming and J lost 0 bases, with 17 bases between them. This CDR3 contains 17 residues. CDR3: CASSLYSTGPTSYEQYF. The CDR3 DNA is TGCGCCAGCAGCTTGTATAGTACGGGACCTACCTCCTACGAGCAGTACTTC. The variable domain in full, completed from reference TRBV5-1 and TRBJ2-7, reads KAGVTQTPRYLIKTRGQQVTLSCSPISGHRSVSWYQQTPGQGLQFLFEYFSETQRNKGNFPGRFSGRQFSNSRSEMNVSTLELGDSALYLCASSLYSTGPTSYEQYFGPGTRLTVT.

This clonotype was counted ten times or more. This rearrangement joins TRBV6-2 or TRBV6-3 to TRBJ1-1; tentative D call: TRBD1 (6 bases). There are 12 residues in the CDR3. Deletions cut 7 bases from V and 4 bases from J, with 10 bases between. CDR1 is MNHEY, CDR2 SVGEGT, per germline. CDR3 in amino acids: CASTQGPTEAFF. The CDR3 coding sequence is TGTGCCAGCACGCAGGGGCCCACTGAAGCTTTCTTT.

This clonotype has only a few counts. A much larger clone lies a single base off, so this may be a read error. The chain combines TRBV7-2 with TRBJ2-3; D is uncertain. Trimming removed 5 bases at V and 3 bases at J, with 18 bases between. CDR3 length equals 16 residues. Germline values: CDR1 SGHTA, CDR2 FQGNSA. The CDR3 here is CASSPIINPGTDTQYF. As DNA, the CDR3 is TGTGCCAGCAGCCCCATCATAAACCCTGGTACAGATACGCAGTATTTT.

The sample holds many counts of this clonotype. This rearrangement joins TRBV24-1 to TRBJ2-2; D uncertain. From germline, CDR1 is KGHDR and CDR2 SFDVKD. Trimming cost V 3 bases and J 5 bases, with 9 bases left between them. CDR3 length equals 14 residues. The DNA of the CDR3 is TGTGCCACCAGTGATGCCGCTGGGACCGGGGAGCTGTTTTTT. Its protein is CATSDAAGTGELFF.

This clonotype has only a few counts. The chain couples TRBV6-2 or TRBV6-3 to TRBJ2-7, with 7 nucleotides matching TRBD2. The CDR3 runs 14 residues. The germline V gene has CDR1 MNHEY and CDR2 SVGEGT. J was trimmed by 5 bases and V by 7 bases; bases with no gene match: 11. As DNA, the CDR3 is TGTGCCAGCATGGGGTTCCTAGCGGTAAACGAGCAGTACTTC. This translates into CASMGFLAVNEQYF.

A single count supports this clonotype. This chain joins TRBV7-9 and TRBJ2-2; the D is unclear. CDR3 length: 11 amino acids. Trimming removed 4 bases from V and 7 bases from J, with 4 bases in between. Germline V gene lookup returns CDR1 SEHNR and CDR2 FQNEAQ (reference sequence). As DNA, the CDR3 is TGTGCCAGCAGCTCCGGCGGGGAGCTGTTTTTT. It translates to CASSSGGELFF.

The sample holds many counts of this clonotype. This rearrangement joins TRBV19 to TRBJ1-1, with 10 bases fitting TRBD1. Germline CDR1 LNHDA, CDR2 SQIVND (reference sequence). V shed 3 bases and J 5 bases; nucleotides not matched to a gene: 6. This CDR3 spans 15 amino acids. The DNA of the CDR3 is TGTGCCAGTAGTATTCCCGACAGGGGGCATACTGAAGCTTTCTTT. Its protein product is CASSIPDRGHTEAFF.

This clonotype was observed many times. The CDR3 DNA reads as TGCGCCAGCAGCCAAGCGGGGGGCAGGGACGAGCAGTACTTC. It is translated as CASSQAGGRDEQYF. The rearrangement uses TRBV4-1 and TRBJ2-7, with D perhaps matching TRBD2 (7 bases). This CDR3 comprises 14 residues. The V gene's germline CDR1 is MGHRA and CDR2 YSYEKL. V was cut by 1 base and J by 5 bases, with 12 bases left in between.

This clonotype was observed at least ten times. The chain is built from TRBV12-3 or TRBV12-4 and TRBJ2-3; the match to TRBD2 covers 9 bases. The CDR3 spans 14 residues. V trimming: 1 base; J trimming: 13 bases; junction bases outside the gene matches: 9. CDR3 in amino acids: CASSLESPGTSKYF. DNA of the CDR3: TGTGCCAGCAGTTTAGAGTCCCCCGGGACTAGCAAGTATTTT.

This clonotype was seen repeatedly, ten times or more. The chain uses TRBV4-3 and TRBJ2-5; 7 bases are a match to TRBD2. Germline-derived CDR1 and CDR2 are LGHNA and YSLEER. Trimming took 0 bases from V and 0 from J; bases not matched to a gene: 4. The CDR3 has 16 residues. The CDR3 DNA sequence: TGCGCCAGCAGCCAAGATTCCGCGGGAGACCAAGAGACCCAGTACTTC. Translation gives CASSQDSAGDQETQYF.

In its sample, this clonotype was seen many times. The CDR3 DNA reads as TGTGCCAGCAGGACGGGACAGGGGGCGCCCGAGCAGTACTTC. It encodes CASRTGQGAPEQYF. The J gene is TRBJ2-7, the V gene TRBV27, with 12 bases identical to TRBD1. The germline V gene has CDR1 MNHEY and CDR2 SMNVEV (reference sequence). CDR3 size: 14 residues. The V gene end was trimmed by 6 bases and the J gene end by 6 bases; junction bases not matched to a gene: 6.

In the case of this clonotype: Since a much larger clone is just one base distant, this may be a read error. The chain employs TRBV30 and TRBJ2-7, with a possible D match to TRBD1 (7 bases). The CDR3 is made up of 13 amino acids. Germline V gene lookup returns CDR1 GTSNPN and CDR2 SVGIG (reference sequence). The DNA for the CDR3 is TGTGCCTGGAGTGGGGCAGGGGGGTACGAGCGGTACTTC. Protein product: CAWSGAGGYERYF.

At least ten counts were recorded for this clonotype. This rearrangement joins TRBV4-1 to TRBJ1-1, with D unclear. V gave up 6 bases and J gave up 2 bases, with 13 bases separating them. The length of the CDR3 is 14 residues. Germline V CDR1 and CDR2: MGHRA, YSYEKL. CDR3 DNA sequence: TGCGCCAGCAGGAGGCTTGACGGAAACACTGAAGCTTTCTTT. This sequence encodes CASRRLDGNTEAFF.

In this sample, this clonotype turned up many times. V usage is TRBV7-2 and J usage is TRBJ1-1, with no clear D. The CDR3 is 12 amino acids. The V end lost 3 bases, the J end lost 5 bases, and 7 bases lay between the germline ends. Germline loops: CDR1 SGHTA, CDR2 FQGNSA. Written as DNA, the CDR3 is TGTGCCAGCAGCTTCGCGGAGACTGAAGCTTTCTTT. It codes for CASSFAETEAFF.

The chain carries TRBV28 and TRBJ1-1, with TRBD1 matching over 9 bases. Germline V gene sequence: CDR1 MDHEN, CDR2 SYDVKM. Trimming cost V 6 bases and J 6 bases; bases outside gene matches: 11. There are 15 residues in the CDR3. CDR3 bases: TGTGCCAGCAGCCAAGACAGGGGGAGTTTTGCTGAAGCTTTCTTT. Its translation is CASSQDRGSFAEAFF.

There are many counts of this clonotype. The chain combines TRBV30 with TRBJ2-7; 7 nucleotides agree with TRBD1. The CDR3 contains 15 residues. Germline trimming cut 3 bases from V and 3 bases from J; bases unmatched to any gene: 11. Germline CDR1 and CDR2: GTSNPN and SVGIG (reference sequence). The CDR3 here is CAWREKGQTFYEQYF. In nucleotides, the CDR3 is TGTGCCTGGAGAGAAAAGGGACAGACCTTCTACGAGCAGTACTTC.

This clonotype was recorded many times. The J gene is TRBJ1-6, the V gene TRBV30; no clear D. From germline, CDR1 is GTSNPN and CDR2 SVGIG (reference sequence). The V end lost 1 base, the J end lost 15 bases, and 10 bases lay between the germline ends. This CDR3 spans 11 amino acids. This CDR3 is CAWSDPFLLHF. The CDR3 nucleotides are TGTGCCTGGAGTGACCCTTTCCTCCTCCACTTT.